These 3 T cell receptor beta chains share one sample of origin, sequenced in a study of B cell selection in AIRE deficiency. Assay: immunoSEQ multiplex PCR; the TCRdb copy retains only in-frame clones and omits some. The sample consists of approximately 24,000 clones, 92% of them appearing once. Sorted regulatory T cells were CD4-positive, CD25-high and CD127-low or negative. Sample: CD4+CD25+ Tregs sorted from PBMCs. The receptors were gathered from a human donor in good health.

This chain links TRBV15 with TRBJ1-3; 8 nucleotides agree with TRBD1. The CDR3 is 15 residues long. Germline-derived CDR1 and CDR2 are LNHNV and YYDKDF (reference sequence). V shed 1 base and J 4 bases; nucleotides not matched to a gene: 3. The CDR3 DNA reads as TGTGCCACCAGCAGAGGGACAGGGCAAGGAAACACCATATATTTT. Protein: CATSRGTGQGNTIYF.

The V call is TRBV5-1, the J call TRBJ2-5; 9 bases agree with TRBD1. The CDR3 contains 14 residues. The V gene end was trimmed by 3 bases and the J gene end by 2 bases; junction bases not matched to a gene: 2. The V gene's germline CDR1 is SGHRS and CDR2 YFSETQ. In nucleotides, the CDR3 is TGCGCCAGCAGCTGGGGACAGGGTCAAGAGACCCAGTACTTC. Its protein product is CASSWGQGQETQYF.

The chain carries TRBV5-4 and TRBJ2-7; TRBD1 matches at 8 bases. The ends lost 4 bases at V and 4 bases at J; junction bases unmatched: 7. CDR3 length: 14 residues. Germline-derived CDR1 and CDR2 are SGHNT and YYREEE (reference sequence). The DNA of the CDR3 is TGTGCCAGCAGCCCCCGGGACAGGCCTTACGAGCAGTACTTC. This codes for CASSPRDRPYEQYF.